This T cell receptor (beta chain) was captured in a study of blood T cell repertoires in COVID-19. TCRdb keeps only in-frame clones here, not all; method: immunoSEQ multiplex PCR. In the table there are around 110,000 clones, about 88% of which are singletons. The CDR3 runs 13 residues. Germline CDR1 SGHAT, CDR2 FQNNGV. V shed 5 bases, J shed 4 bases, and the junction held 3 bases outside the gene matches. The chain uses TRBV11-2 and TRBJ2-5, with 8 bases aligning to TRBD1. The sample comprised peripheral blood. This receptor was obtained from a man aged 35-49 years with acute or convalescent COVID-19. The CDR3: CASSRDRGETQYF. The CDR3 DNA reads TGTGCCAGCAGCCGTGACAGGGGAGAGACCCAGTACTTC. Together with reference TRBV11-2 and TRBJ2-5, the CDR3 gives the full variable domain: EAGVAQSPRYKIIEKRQSVAFWCNPISGHATLYWYQQILGQGPKLLIQFQNNGVVDDSQLPKDRFSAERLKGVDSTLKIQPAKLEDSAVYLCASSRDRGETQYFGPGTRLLVL.